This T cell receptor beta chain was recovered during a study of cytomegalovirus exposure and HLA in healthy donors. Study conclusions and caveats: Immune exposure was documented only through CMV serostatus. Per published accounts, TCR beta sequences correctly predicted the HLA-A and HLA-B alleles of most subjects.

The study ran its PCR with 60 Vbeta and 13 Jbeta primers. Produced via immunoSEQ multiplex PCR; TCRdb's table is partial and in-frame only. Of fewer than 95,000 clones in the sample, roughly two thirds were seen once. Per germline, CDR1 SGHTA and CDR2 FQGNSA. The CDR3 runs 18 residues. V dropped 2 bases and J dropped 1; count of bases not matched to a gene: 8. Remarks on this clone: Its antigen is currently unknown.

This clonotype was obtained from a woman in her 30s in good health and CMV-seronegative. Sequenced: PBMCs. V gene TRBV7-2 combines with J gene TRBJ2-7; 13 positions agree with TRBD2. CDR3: CASSLKGGGLAGSYEQYF. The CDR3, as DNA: TGTGCCAGCAGCTTAAAAGGGGGGGGACTAGCGGGGTCCTACGAGCAGTACTTC.